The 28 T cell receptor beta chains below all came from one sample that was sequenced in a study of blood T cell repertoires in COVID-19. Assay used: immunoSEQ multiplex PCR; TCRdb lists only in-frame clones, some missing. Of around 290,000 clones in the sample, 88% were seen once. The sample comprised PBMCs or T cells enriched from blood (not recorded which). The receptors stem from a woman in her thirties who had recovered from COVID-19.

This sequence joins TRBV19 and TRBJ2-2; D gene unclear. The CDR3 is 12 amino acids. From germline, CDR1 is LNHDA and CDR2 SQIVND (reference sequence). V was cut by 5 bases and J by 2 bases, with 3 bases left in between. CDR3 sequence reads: CASSLNTGELFF. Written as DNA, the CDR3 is TGTGCCAGTAGTCTTAACACCGGGGAGCTGTTTTTT.

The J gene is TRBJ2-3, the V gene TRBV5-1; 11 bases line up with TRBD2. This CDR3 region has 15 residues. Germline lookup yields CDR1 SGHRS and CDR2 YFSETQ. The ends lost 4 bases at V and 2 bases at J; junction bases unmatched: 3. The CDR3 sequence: CASSVTSGDTDTQYF. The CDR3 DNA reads TGCGCCAGCAGCGTGACTAGCGGGGACACAGATACGCAGTATTTT.

The chain's CDR3 is CASSSYDREGNYGYTF. In DNA, the CDR3 is TGTGCCAGCAGCTCGTACGACAGGGAAGGTAACTATGGCTACACCTTC. This chain links TRBV7-9 with TRBJ1-2, with TRBD1 matching 7 bases. CDR1 is SEHNR and CDR2 is FQNEAQ in the germline V gene (reference sequence). Trimming removed 4 bases from V and 1 base from J; junction bases left unmatched: 9. There are 16 residues in the CDR3.

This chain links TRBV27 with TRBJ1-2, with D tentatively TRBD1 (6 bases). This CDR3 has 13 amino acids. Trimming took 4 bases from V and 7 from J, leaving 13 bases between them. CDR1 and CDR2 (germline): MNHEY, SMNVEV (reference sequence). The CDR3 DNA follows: TGTGCCAGCAGTTCCCGAGGACAGCTTGGCTACACCTTC. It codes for CASSSRGQLGYTF.

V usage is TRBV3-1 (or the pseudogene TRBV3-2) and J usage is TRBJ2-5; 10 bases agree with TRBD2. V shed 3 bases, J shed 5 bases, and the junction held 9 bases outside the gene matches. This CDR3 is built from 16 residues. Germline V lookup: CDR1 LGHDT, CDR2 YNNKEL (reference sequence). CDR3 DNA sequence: TGTGCCAGCAGCCAGTGGTCTACTAGCGGGGCTGAGACCCAGTACTTC. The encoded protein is CASSQWSTSGAETQYF.

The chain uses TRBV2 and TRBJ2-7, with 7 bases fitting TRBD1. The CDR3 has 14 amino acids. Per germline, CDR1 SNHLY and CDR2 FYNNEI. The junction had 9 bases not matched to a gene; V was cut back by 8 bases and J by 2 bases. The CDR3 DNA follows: TGTGCCAGCGGGGAAGGGACAGCACCCTACGAGCAGTACTTC. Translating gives CASGEGTAPYEQYF.

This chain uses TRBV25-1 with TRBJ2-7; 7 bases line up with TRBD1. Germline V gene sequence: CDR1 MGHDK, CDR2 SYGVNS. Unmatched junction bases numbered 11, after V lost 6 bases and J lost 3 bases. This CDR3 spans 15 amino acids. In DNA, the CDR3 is TGTGCCAGCAGCCCTATTTCCAGGGGGAACTACGAGCAGTACTTC. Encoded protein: CASSPISRGNYEQYF.

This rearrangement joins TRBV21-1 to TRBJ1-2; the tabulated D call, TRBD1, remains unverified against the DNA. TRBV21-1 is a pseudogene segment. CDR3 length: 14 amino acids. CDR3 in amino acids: CASSTDRVWEGYTF. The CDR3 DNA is TGTGCCAGCAGCACGGACAGGGTTTGGGAGGGCTACACCTTC.

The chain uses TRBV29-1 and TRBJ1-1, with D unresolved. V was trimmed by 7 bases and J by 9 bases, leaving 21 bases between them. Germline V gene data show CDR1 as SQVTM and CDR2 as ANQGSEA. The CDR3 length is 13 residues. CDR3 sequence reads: CSAQKAGREKAFF. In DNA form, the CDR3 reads TGCAGCGCCCAAAAAGCCGGACGGGAAAAAGCTTTCTTT.

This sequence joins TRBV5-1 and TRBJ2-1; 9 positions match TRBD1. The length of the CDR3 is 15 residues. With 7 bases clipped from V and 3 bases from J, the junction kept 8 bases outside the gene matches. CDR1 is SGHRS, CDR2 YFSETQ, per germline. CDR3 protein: CASGTGGGGYNEQFF. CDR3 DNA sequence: TGCGCCAGCGGCACAGGGGGCGGGGGCTACAATGAGCAGTTCTTC.

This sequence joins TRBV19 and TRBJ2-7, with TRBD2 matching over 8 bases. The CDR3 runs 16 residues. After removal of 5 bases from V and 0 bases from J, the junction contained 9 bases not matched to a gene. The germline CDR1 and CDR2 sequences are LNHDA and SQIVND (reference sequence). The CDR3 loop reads CASSGRGGGRSYEQYF. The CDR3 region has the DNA TGTGCCAGTAGTGGCCGGGGGGGCGGACGCTCCTACGAGCAGTACTTC.

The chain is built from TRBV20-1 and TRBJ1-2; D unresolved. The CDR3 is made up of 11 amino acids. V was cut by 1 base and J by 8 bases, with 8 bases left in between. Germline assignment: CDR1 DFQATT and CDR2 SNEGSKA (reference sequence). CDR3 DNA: TGCAGTGCTAGAGTGGCGGAAGGCTACACCTTC. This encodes CSARVAEGYTF.

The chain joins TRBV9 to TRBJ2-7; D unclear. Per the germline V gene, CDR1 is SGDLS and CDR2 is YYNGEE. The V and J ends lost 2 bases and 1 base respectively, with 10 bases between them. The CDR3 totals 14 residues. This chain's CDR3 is CASSVASYSYEQYF. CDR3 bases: TGTGCCAGCAGCGTGGCAAGTTATTCCTACGAGCAGTACTTC.

The CDR3 region is CASSTYGLLETQYF. CDR3 sequence (DNA): TGTGCCAGCAGTACCTACGGTCTATTAGAGACCCAGTACTTC. V and J are TRBV6-2 or TRBV6-3 and TRBJ2-5; D uncertain. With 5 bases removed from V and 4 bases from J, the gap between germline ends came to 14 bases. Germline V lookup: CDR1 MNHEY, CDR2 SVGEGT. The CDR3 is 14 amino acids.

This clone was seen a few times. The chain's CDR3 is CASSLNARWQRGGTGGDTQYF. The CDR3 region has the DNA TGTGCCAGCAGCTTAAATGCGCGGTGGCAGCGGGGGGGAACAGGAGGGGATACGCAGTATTTT. The rearrangement joins TRBV7-8 to TRBJ2-3; 10 bases agree with TRBD2. J gave up 6 bases and V 2 bases, and 23 bases lay outside the gene matches. The CDR3 contains 21 residues. Germline CDR1 reads SGHVS; CDR2 reads FQNEAQ.

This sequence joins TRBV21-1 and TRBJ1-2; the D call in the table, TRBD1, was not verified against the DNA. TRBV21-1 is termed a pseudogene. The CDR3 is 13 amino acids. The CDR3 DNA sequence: TGTGCCAGCAGCAAAGGGACAGTCCTCGGCTACACCTTC. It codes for CASSKGTVLGYTF.

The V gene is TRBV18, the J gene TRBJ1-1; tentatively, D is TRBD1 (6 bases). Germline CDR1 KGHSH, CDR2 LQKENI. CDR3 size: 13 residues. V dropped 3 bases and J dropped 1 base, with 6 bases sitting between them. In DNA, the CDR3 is TGTGCCAGCTCACCGACAGGGAACACTGAAGCTTTCTTT. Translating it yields CASSPTGNTEAFF. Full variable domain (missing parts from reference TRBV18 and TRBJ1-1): NAGVMQNPRHLVRRRGQEARLRCSPMKGHSHVYWYRQLPEEGLKFMVYLQKENIIDESGMPKERFSAEFPKEGPSILRIQQVVRGDSAAYFCASSPTGNTEAFFGQGTRLTVV.

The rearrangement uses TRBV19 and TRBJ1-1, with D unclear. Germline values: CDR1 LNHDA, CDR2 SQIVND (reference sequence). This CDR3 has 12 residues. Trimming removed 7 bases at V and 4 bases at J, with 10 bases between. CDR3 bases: TGTGCCAGTACTTTTTCGGGCACTGAAGCTTTCTTT. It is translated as CASTFSGTEAFF. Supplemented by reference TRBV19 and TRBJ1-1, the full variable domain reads DGGITQSPKYLFRKEGQNVTLSCEQNLNHDAMYWYRQDPGQGLRLIYYSQIVNDFQKGDIAEGYSVSREKKESFPLTVTSAQKNPTAFYLCASTFSGTEAFFGQGTRLTVV.

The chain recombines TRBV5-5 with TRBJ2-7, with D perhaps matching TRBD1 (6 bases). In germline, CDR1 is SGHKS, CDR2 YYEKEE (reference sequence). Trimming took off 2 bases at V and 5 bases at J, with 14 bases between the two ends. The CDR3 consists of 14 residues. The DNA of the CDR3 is TGTGCCAGCAGCTTACAGGGCCTACGGGACGAGCAGTACTTC. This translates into CASSLQGLRDEQYF.

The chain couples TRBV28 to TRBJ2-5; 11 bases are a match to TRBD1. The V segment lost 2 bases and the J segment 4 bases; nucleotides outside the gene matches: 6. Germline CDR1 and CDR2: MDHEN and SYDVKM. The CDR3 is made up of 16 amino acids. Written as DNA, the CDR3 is TGTGCCAGCAGTTTAGGGGGACAGGGGGAAGGAGAGACCCAGTACTTC. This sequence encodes CASSLGGQGEGETQYF.

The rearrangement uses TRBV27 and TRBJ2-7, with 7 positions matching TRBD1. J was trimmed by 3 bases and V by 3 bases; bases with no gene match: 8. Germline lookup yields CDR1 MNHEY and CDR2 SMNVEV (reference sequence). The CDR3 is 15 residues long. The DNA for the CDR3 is TGTGCCAGCAGTTTTGGCAGGGGGTCCATCTACGAGCAGTACTTC. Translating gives CASSFGRGSIYEQYF.

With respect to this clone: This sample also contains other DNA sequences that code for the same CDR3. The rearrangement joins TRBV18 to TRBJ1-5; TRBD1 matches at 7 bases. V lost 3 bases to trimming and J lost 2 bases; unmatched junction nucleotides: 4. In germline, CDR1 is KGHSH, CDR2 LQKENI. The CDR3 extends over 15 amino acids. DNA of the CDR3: TGTGCCAGCTCACCGGGGCAGGGGGGCAATCAGCCCCAGCATTTT. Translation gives CASSPGQGGNQPQHF.

The DNA of the CDR3 is TGTGCCAGTAGTATAATCGGGGTCCAAGAGACCCAGTACTTC. Translated, it gives CASSIIGVQETQYF. The chain links TRBV19 to TRBJ2-5; a weak D match, TRBD2 (5 bases). The CDR3 sequence is 14 residues long. Germline lookup yields CDR1 LNHDA and CDR2 SQIVND (reference sequence). Between the trimmed V and J ends, which lost 2 bases and 1 base, there was a span of 8 bases.

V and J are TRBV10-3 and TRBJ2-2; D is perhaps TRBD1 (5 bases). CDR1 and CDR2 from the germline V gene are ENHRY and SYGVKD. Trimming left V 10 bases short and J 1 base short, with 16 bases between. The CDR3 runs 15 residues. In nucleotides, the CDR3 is TGTGCCAGCGAAACAACAGGCAAGAACACCGGGGAGCTGTTTTTT. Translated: CASETTGKNTGELFF.

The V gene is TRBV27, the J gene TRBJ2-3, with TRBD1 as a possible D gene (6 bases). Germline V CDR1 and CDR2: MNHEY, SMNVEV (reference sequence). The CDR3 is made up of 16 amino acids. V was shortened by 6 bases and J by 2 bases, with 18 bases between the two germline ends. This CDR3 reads CASSRPGQQFTDTQYF. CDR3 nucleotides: TGTGCCAGCAGCCGCCCTGGACAGCAATTCACAGATACGCAGTATTTT.

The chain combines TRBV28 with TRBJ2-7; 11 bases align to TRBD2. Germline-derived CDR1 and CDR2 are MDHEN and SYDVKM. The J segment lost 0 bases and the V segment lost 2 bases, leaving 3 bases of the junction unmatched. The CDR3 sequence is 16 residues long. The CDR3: CASSLLGTSGSYEQYF. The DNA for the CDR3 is TGTGCCAGCAGTTTACTTGGGACTAGCGGCTCCTACGAGCAGTACTTC.

Written as DNA, the CDR3 is TGTGCCAGCAGCCAAGGTTTTGGCAAATTGGAGACGGGCTATGGCTACACCTTC. Protein product: CASSQGFGKLETGYGYTF. This chain joins TRBV4-2 and TRBJ1-2; D remains ambiguous. The length of the CDR3 is 18 residues. Germline CDR1 and CDR2: LGHNA and YNFKEQ. V was trimmed by 1 base and J by 4 bases, leaving 22 bases between them.

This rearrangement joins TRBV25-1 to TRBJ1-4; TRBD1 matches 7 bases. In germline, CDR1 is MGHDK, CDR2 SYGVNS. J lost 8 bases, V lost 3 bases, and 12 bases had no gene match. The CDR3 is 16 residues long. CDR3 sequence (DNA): TGTGCCAGCAGTGACTCGGACAGGTCTTGGTCCGAAAAACTGTTTTTT. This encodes CASSDSDRSWSEKLFF.